The 28 T cell receptor beta chains below come from one sample, sequenced in a study of blood T cell repertoires in COVID-19. The data were produced by immunoSEQ multiplex PCR, yet TCRdb's version contains in-frame clones alone and is incomplete. The sample lists roughly 200,000 clones, more than 70% occurring once. The specimen was peripheral blood. These receptors all stem from a person between 65 and 79 years old with COVID-19, enrolled during active disease.

The chain carries TRBV4-3 and TRBJ2-6, with 8 nucleotides matching TRBD1. V shed 3 bases, J shed 2 bases, and the junction held 3 bases outside the gene matches. Germline V gives CDR1 LGHNA, CDR2 YSLEER. The CDR3 has 16 amino acids. CDR3 DNA: TGCGCCAGCAGCCATCTACAGGGGGCTGGGGCCAACGTCCTGACTTTC. Translation: CASSHLQGAGANVLTF.

The V gene is TRBV14, the J gene TRBJ2-5, with 14 bases that match TRBD2. V gave up 0 bases and J gave up 3 bases; unmatched junction bases: 6. Per the germline V gene, CDR1 is SGHDN and CDR2 is FVKESK. The CDR3 is made up of 18 amino acids. The CDR3 loop reads CASSQERKTSGGEETQYF. CDR3 DNA sequence: TGTGCCAGCAGCCAAGAGAGGAAGACTAGCGGGGGGGAAGAGACCCAGTACTTC.

The chain links TRBV19 to TRBJ2-1; no reliable D call. The V gene's germline CDR1 is LNHDA and CDR2 SQIVND (reference sequence). V lost 2 bases, J lost 4 bases, and 12 bases lay in between. This CDR3 has 15 amino acids. CDR3 DNA: TGTGCCAGTAGTATAAAGCAGGCCCAATACAATGAGCAGTTCTTC. It codes for CASSIKQAQYNEQFF.

V is TRBV27 and J is TRBJ1-2; D gene ambiguous. CDR1 MNHEY and CDR2 SMNVEV come from the germline V gene (reference sequence). Trimming shortened V by 6 bases and J by 8 bases, and 16 bases separated the two germline ends. This CDR3 region has 13 residues. CDR3 sequence reads: CASSLALGVGYTF. CDR3 sequence (DNA): TGTGCCAGCAGCCTGGCCTTGGGAGTCGGCTACACCTTC.

J is TRBJ2-3 and V is TRBV7-6; 10 bases align to TRBD2. CDR1 and CDR2 (germline): SGHVS, FNYEAQ. The CDR3 runs 17 residues. The junction had 10 bases not matched to a gene; V was cut back by 5 bases and J by 2 bases. CDR3 in amino acids: CASSAIQLAGFTDTQYF. The CDR3 DNA sequence: TGTGCCAGCAGCGCGATTCAACTAGCGGGGTTCACAGATACGCAGTATTTT.

The V and J genes are TRBV9 and TRBJ1-2; no definite D call. The CDR3 is made up of 12 amino acids. Trimming took 3 bases from V and 4 from J, leaving 7 bases between them. Germline loops: CDR1 SGDLS, CDR2 YYNGEE. CDR3 sequence: CASSGYSYGYTF. The CDR3 nucleotides are TGTGCCAGCAGCGGCTACAGCTATGGCTACACCTTC. The whole variable domain, remainder taken from reference TRBV9 and TRBJ1-2, is DSGVTQTPKHLITATGQRVTLRCSPRSGDLSVYWYQQSLDQGLQFLIQYYNGEERAKGNILERFSAQQFPDLHSELNLSSLELGDSALYFCASSGYSYGYTFGSGTRLTVV.

This sequence joins TRBV7-2 and TRBJ1-2, with D uncertain. CDR1 is SGHTA and CDR2 is FQGNSA in the germline V gene. Trimming left V 1 base short and J 0 bases short, with 12 bases between. CDR3 length equals 16 residues. The CDR3: CASSLGAIVANYGYTF. Written as DNA, the CDR3 is TGTGCCAGCAGCTTAGGGGCGATTGTAGCTAACTATGGCTACACCTTC.

This clone has just a few counts. The J gene is TRBJ2-7, the V gene TRBV6-5; 10 nucleotides match TRBD2. The J segment lost 5 bases and the V segment lost 5 bases, leaving 9 bases of the junction unmatched. Germline CDR1 reads MNHEY; CDR2 reads SVGAGI. The CDR3 is made up of 15 amino acids. This CDR3 is CASSPQRGGLHEQYF. In DNA, the CDR3 is TGTGCCAGCAGTCCACAGCGGGGGGGCTTGCACGAGCAGTACTTC.

The genes are TRBV19 and TRBJ2-1, with 13 bases aligning to TRBD2. The V and J ends lost 4 bases and 5 bases, in that order; junction bases with no gene match: 2. The germline CDR1 and CDR2 sequences are LNHDA and SQIVND (reference sequence). The CDR3 is made up of 15 amino acids. Written as DNA, the CDR3 is TGTGCCAGTAGTACACTAGCGGGGGGGAACAATGAGCAGTTCTTC. It yields the protein CASSTLAGGNNEQFF.

The chain couples TRBV4-2 to TRBJ2-5; D uncertain. Germline CDR1 and CDR2: LGHNA and YNFKEQ. The CDR3 runs to 14 residues. The V gene lost 1 base and the J gene lost 4 bases, with 10 bases spanning the gap. The CDR3 DNA reads TGTGCCAGCAGCCAAGGCGAGAGGCTAGAGACCCAGTACTTC. Protein: CASSQGERLETQYF.

The chain recombines TRBV2 with TRBJ2-7; TRBD2 matches at 8 bases. Germline V gene lookup returns CDR1 SNHLY and CDR2 FYNNEI. Trimming took 5 bases from V and 7 from J; bases not matched to a gene: 4. The CDR3 is 12 residues long. The CDR3 protein is CASSQGLGEQYF. CDR3 coding DNA: TGTGCCAGCAGTCAGGGACTAGGGGAGCAGTACTTC.

The V call is TRBV5-5, the J call TRBJ1-6; perhaps TRBD1 as D (6 bases). The CDR3 spans 18 residues. Per the germline V gene, CDR1 is SGHKS and CDR2 is YYEKEE (reference sequence). The V end lost 0 bases, the J end lost 7 bases, and 20 bases lay between the germline ends. This CDR3 is CASSLAKGGAGANSPLHF. CDR3 DNA: TGTGCCAGCAGCTTGGCCAAGGGGGGGGCTGGCGCCAATTCACCCCTCCACTTT.

The V call is TRBV19, the J call TRBJ2-1; 11 positions agree with TRBD2. Germline assignment: CDR1 LNHDA and CDR2 SQIVND (reference sequence). CDR3 length: 16 residues. Trimming took 5 bases from V and 3 from J; bases not matched to a gene: 6. CDR3 DNA sequence: TGTGCCAGTAGTTCCACCGGGACTAGCGGCTACAATGAGCAGTTCTTC. Its translation is CASSSTGTSGYNEQFF.

The rearrangement uses TRBV7-2 and TRBJ2-5, with 9 bases that match TRBD2. J lost 5 bases, V lost 5 bases, and 12 bases had no gene match. From germline, CDR1 is SGHTA and CDR2 FQGNSA. The CDR3 is made up of 16 amino acids. CDR3 coding DNA: TGTGCCAGCAGCGACCTCTATGGCGGGGGGGATGAGACCCAGTACTTC. Encoded protein: CASSDLYGGGDETQYF.

This clone was observed a handful of times. The chain uses TRBV2 and TRBJ2-3, with D tentatively TRBD2 (5 bases). This CDR3 region has 16 residues. CDR1 is SNHLY and CDR2 is FYNNEI in the germline V gene. V was pared by 3 bases and J by 0 bases, with 13 bases between. DNA for the CDR3: TGTGCCAGCAGTGATTGGGGAGATTCTAGCACAGATACGCAGTATTTT. Translating it yields CASSDWGDSSTDTQYF.

The chain is built from TRBV5-8 and TRBJ2-3; D not certain. CDR1 is SGHTS, CDR2 YDEGEE, per germline. Trimming took off 6 bases at V and 1 base at J, with 15 bases between the two ends. There are 15 residues in the CDR3. CDR3: CASILRLSGTDTQYF. The CDR3, as DNA: TGTGCCAGCATCCTACGTCTGTCGGGCACAGATACGCAGTATTTT.

V and J are TRBV7-2 and TRBJ1-2, with D unclear. Trimming stripped 0 bases from V and 0 bases from J, with 8 bases between. CDR1 is SGHTA, CDR2 FQGNSA, per germline. The CDR3 extends over 15 amino acids. The CDR3 nucleotides are TGTGCCAGCAGCTTAGCGGCAAAAGCTAACTATGGCTACACCTTC. Encoded protein: CASSLAAKANYGYTF.

The CDR3 loop is CASTLGERNTEAFF. The CDR3 DNA reads as TGTGCCAGCACCCTAGGAGAACGGAACACTGAAGCTTTCTTT. The V call is TRBV28, the J call TRBJ1-1, with D uncertain. V gave up 7 bases and J gave up 1 base, with 13 bases separating them. This CDR3 is built from 14 residues. From germline, CDR1 is MDHEN and CDR2 SYDVKM.

This chain links TRBV4-1 with TRBJ2-3; D remains unclear. Germline CDR1 is MGHRA and CDR2 is YSYEKL. The CDR3 covers 15 residues. The V gene lost 1 base and the J gene lost 5 bases, with 13 bases spanning the gap. CDR3 DNA: TGCGCCAGCAGCCAAGCCAGGTGGGCACAAGATACGCAGTATTTT. This translates into CASSQARWAQDTQYF.

The chain uses TRBV28 and TRBJ1-1, with D possibly being TRBD1 (6 bases). Per the germline V gene, CDR1 is MDHEN and CDR2 is SYDVKM. The V end was cut by 2 bases, the J end by 4 bases, with 14 bases between. This CDR3 spans 15 amino acids. The CDR3 sequence: CASSLGGGRATEAFF. The CDR3 nucleotides read TGTGCCAGCAGTTTAGGCGGGGGGCGTGCCACTGAAGCTTTCTTT. The variable domain in full, completed from reference TRBV28 and TRBJ1-1, reads DVKVTQSSRYLVKRTGEKVFLECVQDMDHENMFWYRQDPGLGLRLIYFSYDVKMKEKGDIPEGYSVSREKKERFSLILESASTNQTSMYLCASSLGGGRATEAFFGQGTRLTVV.

The V and J genes are TRBV9 and TRBJ2-7, with a tentative D call TRBD1 (6 bases). V lost 4 bases and J lost 3, with 8 bases in between. This CDR3 is built from 12 residues. Per the germline V gene, CDR1 is SGDLS and CDR2 is YYNGEE. CDR3 region: CASSLDSYEQYF. CDR3 DNA: TGTGCCAGCAGCTTGGACAGCTACGAGCAGTACTTC.

CDR3 in amino acids: CASSLPGEETQYF. CDR3 in DNA: TGCGCCAGCAGCTTGCCAGGGGAAGAGACCCAGTACTTC. J is TRBJ2-5 and V is TRBV5-1; D might be TRBD1 (6 bases). The CDR3 runs 13 residues. Germline V lookup: CDR1 SGHRS, CDR2 YFSETQ. Trimming left V 1 base short and J 3 bases short, with 7 bases between.

V gene TRBV9 combines with J gene TRBJ2-1; possible D gene TRBD1, 5 bases. Germline V gives CDR1 SGDLS, CDR2 YYNGEE. The CDR3 totals 16 residues. Trimming took 0 bases from V and 8 from J, leaving 18 bases between them. The CDR3 bases are TGTGCCAGCAGCGTAGGGGGCCAGCGTCCCCTCGATGAGCAGTTCTTC. It yields the protein CASSVGGQRPLDEQFF.

V is TRBV7-9 and J is TRBJ2-1; 9 nucleotides match TRBD2. The germline V gene has CDR1 SEHNR and CDR2 FQNEAQ (reference sequence). The CDR3 totals 18 residues. With 6 bases clipped from V and 1 base from J, the junction kept 13 bases outside the gene matches. The CDR3 nucleotides are TGTGCCAGCAGTTCTAAGGCCCTAGCGGGGTCTTCCTACAATGAGCAGTTCTTC. It yields the protein CASSSKALAGSSYNEQFF.

V gene TRBV6-6 combines with J gene TRBJ2-3; 7 bases align to TRBD2. Germline CDR1 and CDR2: MNHNY and SVGAGI (reference sequence). The trim removed 2 bases at V and 6 bases at J, leaving 2 bases unmatched. This CDR3 has 13 amino acids. CDR3 sequence (DNA): TGTGCCAGCAGTTACCAGGGAGGGGATACGCAGTATTTT. Its translation: CASSYQGGDTQYF.

This clone is a singleton in its sample. The chain joins TRBV4-3 to TRBJ2-5; 9 bases map to TRBD1. The V and J ends lost 4 bases and 3 bases, in that order; junction bases with no gene match: 6. CDR1 and CDR2 (germline): LGHNA, YSLEER. This CDR3 contains 15 residues. The DNA for the CDR3 is TGCGCCAGCAGCCTCCGGGACAGGGTCGAAGAGACCCAGTACTTC. This codes for CASSLRDRVEETQYF.

The rearrangement links TRBV28 to TRBJ1-2; 7 nucleotides align to TRBD1. Germline CDR1 and CDR2: MDHEN and SYDVKM. The CDR3 has 12 residues. Losses at the gene ends were 10 bases for V and 13 bases for J; bases not matched to a gene: 15. CDR3: CATSPTGQLRTF. In DNA form, the CDR3 reads TGTGCCACCTCTCCTACGGGACAGCTTCGCACCTTC.

Regarding this clone: Other DNA sequences in the sample encode the same CDR3. The chain carries TRBV19 and TRBJ1-1; 7 nucleotides agree with TRBD1. CDR3 length: 15 residues. The trim removed 4 bases at V and 2 bases at J, leaving 7 bases unmatched. Germline values: CDR1 LNHDA, CDR2 SQIVND (reference sequence). The CDR3 DNA reads as TGTGCCAGTAGTACGCGGGGACAGTTAAACACTGAAGCTTTCTTT. Its translation: CASSTRGQLNTEAFF.